These T cell receptor beta chains were read from a single sample in a study of T cells in Graves' hyperthyroidism and ophthalmopathy. TCRdb re-derived calls from the multiplex PCR reads in MiXCR, one entry per CDR3 protein. The sample holds hundreds of thousands of distinct CDR3 sequences, around 22% seen once. Material for sequencing was blood. These receptors all come from a woman aged 25 to 45 with Graves' ophthalmopathy. The CDR3 runs from the conserved cysteine through the conserved F or W. Each record gives: J gene, clone size, D gene, V gene, CDR3 protein, CDR3 DNA. The D gene is left open where the match is weak. Expanded clones get a size class; other rows say once, few or many, or leave the size out.

j_gene: TRBJ2-7; abundance: many; d_gene: TRBD1; v_gene: TRBV15; CDR3aa: CATSRVRGRFSYEQYF; CDR3nt: TGTGCCACCAGCAGGGTCAGGGGGAGATTTTCCTACGAGCAGTACTTC
j_gene: TRBJ2-3; abundance: .; d_gene: .; v_gene: TRBV5-1; CDR3aa: CASRNRGHPYTDTQYF; CDR3nt: TGCGCCAGCAGAAATCGGGGTCATCCATACACAGATACGCAGTATTTT
j_gene: TRBJ1-1; abundance: .; d_gene: .; v_gene: TRBV6-2/TRBV6-3; CDR3aa: CATKDPNTEAFF; CDR3nt: TGTGCCACTAAGGATCCGAACACTGAAGCTTTCTTT
j_gene: TRBJ2-7; abundance: .; d_gene: TRBD2; v_gene: TRBV5-1; CDR3aa: CASSSQAGGPLEQYF; CDR3nt: TGCGCCAGCAGCTCCCAAGCGGGAGGGCCTTTAGAGCAGTACTTC
j_gene: TRBJ1-5; abundance: many; d_gene: .; v_gene: TRBV12-3/TRBV12-4; CDR3aa: CASSLGQQWSPQHF; CDR3nt: TGTGCCAGCAGTCTTGGACAGCAATGGTCGCCCCAGCATTTT
j_gene: TRBJ1-3; abundance: .; d_gene: TRBD1; v_gene: TRBV6-5; CDR3aa: CASSLQGAPGNTIYF; CDR3nt: TGTGCCAGCAGTCTACAGGGGGCACCGGGAAACACCATATATTTT
j_gene: TRBJ1-2; abundance: many; d_gene: .; v_gene: TRBV6-1; CDR3aa: CASSRTSASVFTF; CDR3nt: TGTGCCAGCAGTCGGACCAGCGCTAGTGTCTTCACCTTC
j_gene: TRBJ2-7; abundance: .; d_gene: .; v_gene: TRBV6-2/TRBV6-3; CDR3aa: CASSPGTRRTRPVYEQYF; CDR3nt: TGTGCCAGCAGTCCCGGGACCCGAAGGACACGTCCTGTCTACGAGCAGTACTTC
j_gene: TRBJ1-3; abundance: few; d_gene: .; v_gene: TRBV12-3/TRBV12-4; CDR3aa: CASSWARYSGNTIYF; CDR3nt: TGTGCCAGCAGTTGGGCACGATACTCTGGAAACACCATATATTTT
j_gene: TRBJ2-2; abundance: few; d_gene: TRBD2; v_gene: TRBV5-4; CDR3aa: CASSSSGLAGGNTGELFF; CDR3nt: TGTGCCAGCAGCTCCTCGGGACTAGCGGGGGGTAACACCGGGGAGCTGTTTTTT
j_gene: TRBJ2-7; abundance: .; d_gene: .; v_gene: TRBV11-2; CDR3aa: CASSLDDSSVSYEQYF; CDR3nt: TGTGCCAGCAGCTTAGACGACAGCTCAGTCTCCTACGAGCAGTACTTC
j_gene: TRBJ2-5; abundance: many; d_gene: .; v_gene: TRBV2; CDR3aa: CASSNKGETQYF; CDR3nt: TGTGCCAGCAGCAATAAAGGAGAGACCCAGTACTTC
j_gene: TRBJ2-7; abundance: many; d_gene: .; v_gene: TRBV29-1; CDR3aa: CSVGGGPTYEQYF; CDR3nt: TGCAGCGTTGGTGGGGGGCCGACCTACGAGCAGTACTTC
j_gene: TRBJ1-2; abundance: .; d_gene: .; v_gene: TRBV27; CDR3aa: CASSLARSTYGYTF; CDR3nt: TGTGCCAGCAGTTTGGCCAGGTCCACTTATGGCTACACCTTC
j_gene: TRBJ2-7; abundance: few; d_gene: TRBD1; v_gene: TRBV12-3/TRBV12-4; CDR3aa: CASSPGQGNAYEQYF; CDR3nt: TGTGCCAGCAGCCCGGGACAGGGGAATGCCTACGAGCAGTACTTC
j_gene: TRBJ2-5; abundance: .; d_gene: .; v_gene: TRBV6-2/TRBV6-3; CDR3aa: CATKRGTARETQYF; CDR3nt: TGTGCCACCAAAAGAGGGACGGCGAGGGAGACCCAGTACTTC
j_gene: TRBJ1-1; abundance: many; d_gene: TRBD1; v_gene: TRBV20-1; CDR3aa: CSAGQGEAFF; CDR3nt: TGCAGTGCTGGACAGGGTGAAGCTTTCTTT
j_gene: TRBJ1-4; abundance: few; d_gene: .; v_gene: TRBV11-2; CDR3aa: CASSTGPSNEKLFF; CDR3nt: TGTGCCAGCAGCACCGGGCCCAGTAATGAAAAACTGTTTTTT
j_gene: TRBJ2-7; abundance: many; d_gene: TRBD1; v_gene: TRBV20-1; CDR3aa: CSASPGTGPEQYF; CDR3nt: TGCAGTGCTAGTCCCGGGACAGGGCCCGAGCAGTACTTC
j_gene: TRBJ1-5; abundance: many; d_gene: TRBD1; v_gene: TRBV20-1; CDR3aa: CSALRDSLGNQPQHF; CDR3nt: TGCAGTGCTTTACGGGACAGCTTGGGCAATCAGCCCCAGCATTTT
j_gene: TRBJ2-5; abundance: many; d_gene: .; v_gene: TRBV3-1; CDR3aa: CASRFGPRETQYF; CDR3nt: TGTGCCAGCAGGTTCGGACCGAGGGAGACCCAGTACTTC
j_gene: TRBJ1-1; abundance: few; d_gene: .; v_gene: TRBV20-1; CDR3aa: CSARSNPNTEAFF; CDR3nt: TGCAGTGCTAGGTCCAACCCGAACACTGAAGCTTTCTTT
j_gene: TRBJ1-2; abundance: .; d_gene: .; v_gene: TRBV28; CDR3aa: CASGGRLNYGYTF; CDR3nt: TGTGCCAGCGGGGGACGGCTGAACTATGGCTACACCTTC
j_gene: TRBJ1-1; abundance: many; d_gene: .; v_gene: TRBV7-2; CDR3aa: CASSLDRELEAFF; CDR3nt: TGTGCCAGCAGCTTAGACAGGGAGCTTGAAGCTTTCTTT
j_gene: TRBJ2-2; abundance: many; d_gene: .; v_gene: TRBV9; CDR3aa: CASSTYPGPRGTGELFF; CDR3nt: TGTGCCAGCAGCACCTACCCTGGGCCTCGGGGGACCGGGGAGCTGTTTTTT
j_gene: TRBJ2-7; abundance: medium-sized; d_gene: .; v_gene: TRBV5-4; CDR3aa: CASSSGRGLGTYEQYF; CDR3nt: TGTGCCAGCAGCTCGGGTCGAGGTCTGGGGACCTACGAGCAGTACTTC
j_gene: TRBJ1-1; abundance: .; d_gene: .; v_gene: TRBV12-3/TRBV12-4; CDR3aa: CASSPNRVVEAFF; CDR3nt: TGTGCCAGCAGTCCCAACAGGGTGGTTGAAGCTTTCTTT
j_gene: TRBJ2-5; abundance: few; d_gene: .; v_gene: TRBV15; CDR3aa: CATSRMTGRQETQYF; CDR3nt: TGTGCCACCAGCAGGATGACTGGCAGGCAAGAGACCCAGTACTTC
j_gene: TRBJ2-5; abundance: many; d_gene: .; v_gene: TRBV5-1; CDR3aa: CASSLRPGSSQETQYF; CDR3nt: TGCGCCAGCAGCTTGCGTCCAGGCAGTTCCCAAGAGACCCAGTACTTC
j_gene: TRBJ2-7; abundance: many; d_gene: .; v_gene: TRBV3-1; CDR3aa: CASSQELAREQYF; CDR3nt: TGTGCCAGCAGCCAGGAATTAGCTCGTGAGCAGTACTTC
j_gene: TRBJ2-5; abundance: many; d_gene: TRBD2; v_gene: TRBV12-3/TRBV12-4; CDR3aa: CASSSNLAGGPMYGETQYF; CDR3nt: TGTGCCAGCAGTTCAAACCTAGCGGGAGGGCCGATGTATGGAGAGACCCAGTACTTC
j_gene: TRBJ1-2; abundance: many; d_gene: .; v_gene: TRBV12-3/TRBV12-4; CDR3aa: CASTRGDYGYTF; CDR3nt: TGTGCCAGCACCCGCGGAGACTATGGCTACACCTTC
j_gene: TRBJ1-1; abundance: many; d_gene: .; v_gene: TRBV5-1; CDR3aa: CASSLIQGKAEAFF; CDR3nt: TGCGCCAGCAGCTTGATTCAGGGGAAGGCTGAAGCTTTCTTT
j_gene: TRBJ2-5; abundance: many; d_gene: TRBD2; v_gene: TRBV20-1; CDR3aa: CSAEAGIAGGPLETQYF; CDR3nt: TGCAGTGCGGAGGCCGGAATAGCGGGGGGGCCTTTGGAGACCCAGTACTTC
j_gene: TRBJ1-5; abundance: many; d_gene: TRBD1; v_gene: TRBV29-1; CDR3aa: CSVATGVQQPRHF; CDR3nt: TGCAGCGTTGCAACAGGGGTTCAGCAGCCCCGGCATTTT
j_gene: TRBJ1-5; abundance: few; d_gene: TRBD1; v_gene: TRBV12-3/TRBV12-4; CDR3aa: CASSFRQGYNQPQHF; CDR3nt: TGTGCCAGCAGTTTTCGACAGGGGTACAATCAGCCCCAGCATTTT
j_gene: TRBJ2-5; abundance: .; d_gene: .; v_gene: TRBV20-1; CDR3aa: CSASLRGRETQYF; CDR3nt: TGCAGTGCTAGTCTGCGGGGAAGAGAGACCCAGTACTTC
j_gene: TRBJ1-5; abundance: many; d_gene: TRBD1; v_gene: TRBV7-2; CDR3aa: CASSWGDRDQPQHF; CDR3nt: TGTGCCAGCAGCTGGGGGGACAGGGATCAGCCCCAGCATTTT
j_gene: TRBJ2-7; abundance: many; d_gene: .; v_gene: TRBV4-3; CDR3aa: CASSQTTVAYEQYF; CDR3nt: TGCGCCAGCAGCCAAACTACCGTCGCCTACGAGCAGTACTTC
j_gene: TRBJ2-4; abundance: .; d_gene: .; v_gene: TRBV12-3/TRBV12-4; CDR3aa: CASRDGLSKNIKYF; CDR3nt: TGTGCCAGCAGGGACGGCCTCTCCAAAAACATTAAGTACTTC